This TCR beta chain was recorded in a study of blood T cell repertoires in COVID-19. Turning to the study itself: Sources were T cells, B-cell-depleted T cells, or PBMCs; the material itself was cDNA or gDNA.

Germline V lookup: CDR1 MGHDK, CDR2 SYGVNS. The CDR3 loop spans 14 amino acids. Trimming took 6 bases from V and 10 from J; bases not matched to a gene: 14. Per the study methods: How many nucleated cells were present was estimated from reference gene primer amplification. The method was immunoSEQ multiplex PCR; TCRdb's version includes in-frame clones alone and lacks a portion of them. The V and J calls and clone size are taken from that table; D and trimming were inferred from the DNA. The sample lists a few hundred thousand clones, approximately 84% occurring once. The clonotype originates from a young woman who had recovered from COVID-19. Specimen: PBMCs or T cells enriched from blood (not recorded which). The rearrangement joins TRBV25-1 to TRBJ1-1, with TRBD1 matching 7 bases. Written as DNA, the CDR3 is TGTGCCAGCAGCCTAAGCCGGGCAGGGGGAGTAGCTTTCTTT. As protein: CASSLSRAGGVAFF.